The entry below gives a single T cell receptor (beta chain) sequence along with its context. Its antigen is not known. Within the sample, other DNA sequences also encode this same CDR3. Treatment described: around 19 received Ad26.COV2.S at low or high dose, single or two shots; 5 received placebo; per-sample allocation not given. The samples date from day 63 after the first vaccine or placebo injection. This vaccine is an Ad26 vector that expresses the Wuhan-strain SARS-CoV-2 spike. Sequencing used immunoSEQ multiplex PCR; TCRdb keeps in-frame clones, though not all of them. The table includes roughly 680,000 clones, 89% detected once. This entry comes from a study of Ad26.COV2.S vaccination and SARS-CoV-2 variants. Turning to the study itself: Donor got 5x10^10 or 1x10^11 viral particles of Ad26.COV2.S. Points from the study as a whole: Assessments of TCR breadth and depth may have underestimated the total T cell responses.

Trimming took off 3 bases at V and 0 bases at J, with 4 bases between the two ends. This CDR3 has 13 amino acids. In germline, CDR1 is KGHSH, CDR2 LQKENI. The V and J genes are TRBV18 and TRBJ2-3; D is ambiguous. This receptor was taken from a person aged 18 to 65 who received the Ad26.COV2.S COVID-19 vaccine or a placebo. This specimen was peripheral blood, taken in a trial of Ad26.COV2.S vaccine versus placebo. In nucleotides, the CDR3 is TGTGCCAGCTCACCCAGTAGCACAGATACGCAGTATTTT. Amino acid sequence: CASSPSSTDTQYF.